The 18 T cell receptor beta chains below come from one sample, sequenced in a study of blood T cell repertoires in COVID-19. Profiling relied on immunoSEQ multiplex PCR, and the TCRdb table lists in-frame clones only, not all of them. The sample carries 99,000 or so clones, roughly 91% recorded once. The sequencing input was peripheral blood. Receptors were obtained from a human donor in a cohort sampled during active COVID-19.

The chain couples TRBV19 to TRBJ2-5, with D maybe TRBD2 (5 bases). Germline CDR1 is LNHDA and CDR2 is SQIVND (reference sequence). V was shortened by 5 bases and J by 7 bases, with 11 bases between the two germline ends. The CDR3 is 12 amino acids. CDR3 sequence: CASSPGEWTQYF. The CDR3 DNA reads as TGTGCCAGTAGTCCTGGGGAGTGGACCCAGTACTTC.

This chain uses TRBV7-2 with TRBJ2-2; tentatively, D is TRBD2 (6 bases). CDR3 size: 15 residues. In germline, CDR1 is SGHTA, CDR2 FQGNSA. Trimming cost V 7 bases and J 8 bases, with 20 bases left between them. The CDR3 DNA reads as TGTGCCAGCAACACCGGGAGTTCTGCGGGGGGGGAGCTGTTTTTT. The encoded protein is CASNTGSSAGGELFF.

The chain links TRBV7-9 to TRBJ1-1; no definite D call. V was cut by 5 bases and J by 3 bases, with 10 bases left in between. CDR1 and CDR2 (germline): SEHNR, FQNEAQ (reference sequence). CDR3 length: 13 amino acids. The CDR3 bases are TGTGCCAGCAGCCAATCGGACTACACTGAAGCTTTCTTT. Translating it yields CASSQSDYTEAFF.

The rearrangement joins TRBV10-3 to TRBJ2-2, with D perhaps matching TRBD2 (6 bases). The V end lost 8 bases, the J end lost 2 bases, and 15 bases lay between the germline ends. The V gene's germline CDR1 is ENHRY and CDR2 SYGVKD. The CDR3 consists of 15 residues. The CDR3 spells CAIPAREDNTGELFF. CDR3 DNA: TGTGCCATCCCGGCGAGGGAGGACAACACCGGGGAGCTGTTTTTT.

This clone occurred many times. The V gene is TRBV4-3, the J gene TRBJ2-3; 8 bases line up with TRBD2. Germline V gene data show CDR1 as LGHNA and CDR2 as YSLEER. This CDR3 spans 16 amino acids. Unmatched junction bases numbered 11, after V lost 1 base and J lost 8 bases. The CDR3 here is CASSQAIGGAGGTQYF. The DNA for the CDR3 is TGCGCCAGCAGCCAAGCGATCGGGGGGGCTGGAGGTACGCAGTATTTT.

The CDR3 nucleotides are TGTGCCAGCAGCGGCCCCCGCAGGCCCTCCTACAATGAGCAGTTCTTC. It yields the protein CASSGPRRPSYNEQFF. The rearrangement uses TRBV21-1 and TRBJ2-1; the D call TRBD1 from the table was never checked on the DNA. TRBV21-1 represents a pseudogene. The CDR3 length is 16 residues.

The V and J genes are TRBV28 and TRBJ1-1; the D gene is possibly TRBD1 (6 bases). CDR1 and CDR2 (germline): MDHEN, SYDVKM. Trimming removed 10 bases from V and 4 bases from J, with 16 bases in between. The CDR3 spans 13 residues. This CDR3 reads CATRRVGGTEAFF. The CDR3 DNA reads TGTGCCACCCGCCGAGTAGGGGGCACTGAAGCTTTCTTT.

V and J are TRBV11-2 and TRBJ2-7; 11 bases agree with TRBD2. Germline values: CDR1 SGHAT, CDR2 FQNNGV. CDR3 length: 19 residues. V was pared by 2 bases and J by 4 bases, with 16 bases of the junction left unmatched. CDR3 sequence reads: CASSLTQASGRHRGYEQYF. CDR3 nucleotide sequence: TGTGCCAGCAGCTTAACCCAAGCTAGCGGGAGGCACAGGGGTTACGAGCAGTACTTC.

This rearrangement joins TRBV12-3 or TRBV12-4 to TRBJ2-7, with unresolved D. CDR3 length: 12 amino acids. V dropped 6 bases and J dropped 11 bases, with 17 bases sitting between them. The CDR3 sequence: CASSQTPLPEYF. The CDR3 nucleotides read TGTGCCAGCAGCCAGACACCCTTGCCAGAGTACTTC.

The V and J genes are TRBV19 and TRBJ2-2; a possible D gene is TRBD2 (6 bases). V was shortened by 2 bases and J by 2 bases, with 12 bases between the two germline ends. Per germline, CDR1 LNHDA and CDR2 SQIVND (reference sequence). The CDR3 totals 16 residues. The CDR3 bases are TGTGCCAGTAGTATAAGGGGCGGGATCAACACCGGGGAGCTGTTTTTT. Its protein is CASSIRGGINTGELFF.

V and J are TRBV6-5 and TRBJ1-4, with 7 positions matching TRBD1. Trimming took 6 bases from V and 10 from J; bases not matched to a gene: 11. This CDR3 is 14 amino acids long. CDR1 MNHEY and CDR2 SVGAGI come from the germline V gene. The chain's CDR3 is CASSLGQVLGKLFF. CDR3 coding DNA: TGTGCCAGCAGCCTCGGACAGGTACTAGGAAAACTGTTTTTT.

CDR3: CASSLTGSLDEQYF. The CDR3 coding sequence is TGTGCCAGCAGTTTAACAGGGTCTTTGGACGAGCAGTACTTC. This rearrangement joins TRBV27 to TRBJ2-7, with D maybe TRBD1 (6 bases). The CDR3 totals 14 residues. From germline, CDR1 is MNHEY and CDR2 SMNVEV (reference sequence). Between the trimmed V and J ends, which lost 2 bases and 5 bases, there was a span of 13 bases.

The gene calls are TRBV3-1 (or the pseudogene TRBV3-2) and TRBJ2-7; a possible D gene is TRBD1 (5 bases). CDR1 and CDR2 (germline): LGHDT, YNNKEL (reference sequence). V shed 3 bases and J shed 4 bases, with 7 bases lying between them. The CDR3 spans 12 residues. The CDR3 protein is CASSHQGYEQYF. The CDR3 DNA follows: TGTGCCAGCAGCCACCAGGGTTACGAGCAGTACTTC.

The rearrangement links TRBV5-1 to TRBJ2-7, with 9 bases that match TRBD2. The germline gives CDR1 SGHRS, CDR2 YFSETQ. CDR3 size: 15 residues. The V segment lost 0 bases and the J segment 4 bases; nucleotides outside the gene matches: 5. The CDR3 loop reads CASSLAASGIYEQYF. CDR3 nucleotides: TGCGCCAGCAGCTTGGCGGCTAGCGGGATTTACGAGCAGTACTTC.

The chain combines TRBV7-2 with TRBJ1-4; D is uncertain. The length of the CDR3 is 13 residues. The germline gives CDR1 SGHTA, CDR2 FQGNSA. Trimming left V 5 bases short and J 4 bases short, with 8 bases between. CDR3 sequence (DNA): TGTGCCAGCAGCACATGGCTTAATGAAAAACTGTTTTTT. Protein sequence: CASSTWLNEKLFF. Full variable domain (remainder filled in from reference TRBV7-2 and TRBJ1-4): GAGVSQSPSNKVTEKGKDVELRCDPISGHTALYWYRQSLGQGLEFLIYFQGNSAPDKSGLPSDRFSAERTGGSVSTLTIQRTQQEDSAVYLCASSTWLNEKLFFGSGTQLSVL.

The chain links TRBV27 to TRBJ2-7, with TRBD2 matching 7 bases. Germline values: CDR1 MNHEY, CDR2 SMNVEV (reference sequence). The CDR3 has 15 amino acids. Unmatched junction bases numbered 8, after V lost 6 bases and J lost 0 bases. The chain's CDR3 is CASSHGLGGSYEQYF. The CDR3 DNA follows: TGTGCCAGCAGCCACGGACTAGGAGGCTCCTACGAGCAGTACTTC.

This chain connects TRBV9 to TRBJ1-3, with D possibly TRBD1 on 5 matching bases. Trimming cost V 0 bases and J 1 base, with 14 bases left between them. The CDR3 totals 17 residues. Germline V gene sequence: CDR1 SGDLS, CDR2 YYNGEE. The CDR3 DNA is TGTGCCAGCAGCGTAGGGATCGGCGGGGGGTCTGGAAACACCATATATTTT. It specifies CASSVGIGGGSGNTIYF. The full variable domain, completed using reference TRBV9 and TRBJ1-3, is DSGVTQTPKHLITATGQRVTLRCSPRSGDLSVYWYQQSLDQGLQFLIQYYNGEERAKGNILERFSAQQFPDLHSELNLSSLELGDSALYFCASSVGIGGGSGNTIYFGEGSWLTVV.

The CDR3 coding sequence is TGCAGTGCTCGGACATACAATGAGCAGTTCTTC. It translates to CSARTYNEQFF. This chain joins TRBV20-1 and TRBJ2-1, with D perhaps matching TRBD1 (5 bases). Germline loops: CDR1 DFQATT, CDR2 SNEGSKA (reference sequence). CDR3 length: 11 residues. The V end was cut by 5 bases, the J end by 4 bases, with 6 bases between.